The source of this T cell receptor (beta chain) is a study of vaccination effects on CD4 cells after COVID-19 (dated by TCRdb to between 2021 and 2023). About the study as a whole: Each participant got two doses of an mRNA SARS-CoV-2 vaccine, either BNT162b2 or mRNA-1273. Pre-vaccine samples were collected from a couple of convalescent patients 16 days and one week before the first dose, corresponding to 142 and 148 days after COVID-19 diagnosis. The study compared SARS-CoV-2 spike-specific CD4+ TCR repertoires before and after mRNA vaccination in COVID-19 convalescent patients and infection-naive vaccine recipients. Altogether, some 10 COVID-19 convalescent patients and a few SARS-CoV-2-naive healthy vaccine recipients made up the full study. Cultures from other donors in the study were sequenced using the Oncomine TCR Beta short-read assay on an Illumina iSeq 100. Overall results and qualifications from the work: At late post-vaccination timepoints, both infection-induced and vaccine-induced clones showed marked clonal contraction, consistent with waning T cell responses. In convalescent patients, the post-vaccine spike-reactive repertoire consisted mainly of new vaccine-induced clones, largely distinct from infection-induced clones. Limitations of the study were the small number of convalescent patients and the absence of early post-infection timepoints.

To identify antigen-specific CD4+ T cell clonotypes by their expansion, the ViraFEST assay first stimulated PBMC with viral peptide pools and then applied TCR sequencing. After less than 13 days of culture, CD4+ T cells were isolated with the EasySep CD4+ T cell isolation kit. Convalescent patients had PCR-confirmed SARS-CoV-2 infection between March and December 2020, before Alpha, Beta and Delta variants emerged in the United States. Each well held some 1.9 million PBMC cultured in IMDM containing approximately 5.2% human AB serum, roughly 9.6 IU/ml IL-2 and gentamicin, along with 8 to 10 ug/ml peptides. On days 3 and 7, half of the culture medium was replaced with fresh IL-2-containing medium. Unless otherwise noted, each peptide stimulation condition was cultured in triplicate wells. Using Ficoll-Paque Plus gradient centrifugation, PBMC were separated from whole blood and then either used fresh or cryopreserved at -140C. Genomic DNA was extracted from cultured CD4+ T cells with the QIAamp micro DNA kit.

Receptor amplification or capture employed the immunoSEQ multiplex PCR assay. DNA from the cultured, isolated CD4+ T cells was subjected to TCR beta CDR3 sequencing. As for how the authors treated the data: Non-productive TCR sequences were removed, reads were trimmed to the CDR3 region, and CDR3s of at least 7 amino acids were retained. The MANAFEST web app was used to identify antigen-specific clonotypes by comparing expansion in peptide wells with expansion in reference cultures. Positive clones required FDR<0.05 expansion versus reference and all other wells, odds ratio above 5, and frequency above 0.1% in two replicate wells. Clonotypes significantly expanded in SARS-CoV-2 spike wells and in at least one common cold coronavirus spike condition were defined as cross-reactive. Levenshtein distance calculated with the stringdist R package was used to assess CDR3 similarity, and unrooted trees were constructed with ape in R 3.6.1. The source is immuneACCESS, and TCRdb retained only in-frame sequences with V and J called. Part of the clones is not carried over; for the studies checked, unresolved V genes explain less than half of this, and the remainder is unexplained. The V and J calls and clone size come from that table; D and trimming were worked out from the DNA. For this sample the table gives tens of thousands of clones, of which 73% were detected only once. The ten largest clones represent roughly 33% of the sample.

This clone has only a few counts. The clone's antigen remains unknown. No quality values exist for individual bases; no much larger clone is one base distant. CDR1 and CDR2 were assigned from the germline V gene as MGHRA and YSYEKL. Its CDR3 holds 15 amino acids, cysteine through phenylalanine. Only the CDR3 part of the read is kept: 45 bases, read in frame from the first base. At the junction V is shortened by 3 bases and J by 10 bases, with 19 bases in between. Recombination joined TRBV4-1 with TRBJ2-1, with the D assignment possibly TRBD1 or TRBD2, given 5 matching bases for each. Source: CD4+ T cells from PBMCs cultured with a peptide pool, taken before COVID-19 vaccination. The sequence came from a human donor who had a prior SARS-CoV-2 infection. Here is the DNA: TGCGCCAGCAGCCATCCCCCTCAGGGAGTGGGCGAGCAGTTCTTC. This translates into CASSHPPQGVGEQFF.